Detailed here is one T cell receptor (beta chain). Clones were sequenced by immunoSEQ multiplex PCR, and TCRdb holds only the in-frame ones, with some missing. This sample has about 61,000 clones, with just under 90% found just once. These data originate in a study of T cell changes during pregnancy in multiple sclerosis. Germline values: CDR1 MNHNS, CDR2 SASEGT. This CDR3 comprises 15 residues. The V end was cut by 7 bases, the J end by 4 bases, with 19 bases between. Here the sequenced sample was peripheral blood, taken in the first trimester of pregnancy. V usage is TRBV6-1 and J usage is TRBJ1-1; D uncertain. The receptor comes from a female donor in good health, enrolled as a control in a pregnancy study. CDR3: CASILGPGRGTEAFF. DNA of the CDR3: TGTGCCAGCATCCTGGGCCCCGGGCGGGGCACTGAAGCTTTCTTT.